The clone carrying this T cell receptor beta chain occurred many times. The data stem from a study of T-cell reconstitution after alpha-beta-depleted transplantation in children. Preparing the TCRbeta library involved the use of unique molecular identifiers. In TCRdb, the PCR reads were re-called with MiXCR into one record per CDR3 protein. This sample carries some 640,000 distinct CDR3 sequences, 16% of them seen once, and the ten largest clones take about 1.1%. The sequenced sample was PBMCs from the stem cell graft donor, obtained from the stem cell graft. This receptor was obtained from a human donor who donated a stem cell graft to a child with acute myeloid leukemia.

The CDR3 bases are TGTGCCACCAGCAGAGAACAGTATGAGCAGTTCTTC. Its translation: CATSREQYEQFF. The chain recombines TRBV15 with TRBJ2-1; the D is unclear. The CDR3 consists of 12 residues. Germline V lookup: CDR1 LNHNV, CDR2 YYDKDF (reference sequence). Trimming took 0 bases from V and 8 from J, leaving 5 bases between them.